Listed below are T cell receptor beta chains from one sample, sequenced in a study of blood T cell repertoires in COVID-19. Clones were sequenced by immunoSEQ multiplex PCR, and TCRdb holds only the in-frame ones, with some missing. The sample yields 300,000 to 400,000 clones, around 85% seen once. The sequencing input was peripheral blood. The receptors stem from a human donor in a cohort sampled during active COVID-19. CDR3s include the opening cysteine and the closing phenylalanine or tryptophan. The D gene is left open where the match is weak. The size entry is marked missing in some rows and otherwise reads once, few, many or a size class.

>TRBJ1-1|TRBV12-3/TRBV12-4|.|.
TGTGCCAGCAGTTCTGACAAGGGGCGAAGAGCTTTCTTT
CASSSDKGRRAFF
>TRBJ1-1|TRBV5-6|few|.
TGTGCCAGCAGCCGGAAGAGGGCGGAAACTTTCTTT
CASSRKRAETFF
>TRBJ2-1|TRBV12-3/TRBV12-4|.|.
TGTGCCAGCAGTGGAGATCGCTACAATGAGCAGTTCTTC
CASSGDRYNEQFF
>TRBJ2-6|TRBV18|.|.
TGTGCCAGCTCACCACAGGGGAAGGGCTCTGGGGCCAACGTCCTGACTTTC
CASSPQGKGSGANVLTF
>TRBJ2-3|TRBV2|many|TRBD2
TGTGCCAGCAGTGGGGACTACAATACGCAGTATTTT
CASSGDYNTQYF
>TRBJ2-1|TRBV9|.|TRBD2
TGTGCCAGCAGCGTAGGGACTAGCGGGGGGGCTCGTGAGCAGTTCTTC
CASSVGTSGGAREQFF
>TRBJ1-2|TRBV20-1|.|.
TGCAGTGCTAGAGATCTCCTTGTCACCTTC
CSARDLLVTF
>TRBJ2-3|TRBV30|.|.
TGTGCCTGGAGTCCACTAGCTGCGACAGATACGCAGTATTTT
CAWSPLAATDTQYF
>TRBJ1-1|TRBV12-3/TRBV12-4|.|.
TGTGCCAGCAGTTTAGGAGGGAACACTGAAGCTTTCTTT
CASSLGGNTEAFF
>TRBJ1-5|TRBV2|.|.
TGTGCCAGCAATACGGTGGGGGGACGACAGCCCCAGCATTTT
CASNTVGGRQPQHF
>TRBJ1-1|TRBV6-4|.|TRBD1
TGTGCCAGCAGTCCGACAGGGGGCCTGAACACTGAAGCTTTCTTT
CASSPTGGLNTEAFF
>TRBJ2-2|TRBV9|.|.
TGTGCCAGCAGCGTGGGACTTACCACCGGGGAGCTGTTTTTT
CASSVGLTTGELFF
>TRBJ1-2|TRBV6-5|.|TRBD1
TGTGCCAGCAGGGGACAGGGGGAGGTCTATGGCTACACCTTC
CASRGQGEVYGYTF
>TRBJ1-1|TRBV6-5|once|.
TGTGCCAGCAGTTACAGGGGGGAAGCTTTCTTT
CASSYRGEAFF
>TRBJ2-1|TRBV3-1/TRBV3-2|.|TRBD2
TGTGCCAGCAGCCAAGGGGTTAGCGGGGGCGATGAGCAGTTCTTC
CASSQGVSGGDEQFF
>TRBJ1-3|TRBV6-5|.|TRBD1
TGTGCCAGCAGTTACTCTAGGGACAGGGGGCGAAACACCATATATTTT
CASSYSRDRGRNTIYF
>TRBJ2-1|TRBV11-2|.|TRBD1
TGTGCCAGCAGCCGAATGTCGGGACAGGGCTTCTATGAGCAGTTCTTC
CASSRMSGQGFYEQFF
>TRBJ2-1|TRBV9|.|TRBD2
TGTGCCAGCAGCGAAAACGGGGGGTCCTACAATGAGCAGTTCTTC
CASSENGGSYNEQFF
>TRBJ1-6|TRBV7-2|.|.
TGTGCCAGCAGCCTAAGGGGGAGCTCCTATAATTCACCCCTCCACTTT
CASSLRGSSYNSPLHF
>TRBJ1-1|TRBV10-1|.|.
TGCGCCAGCAGGGCCGACACTGAAGCTTTCTTT
CASRADTEAFF
>TRBJ2-1|TRBV7-3|.|.
TGTGCCAGCAGTCCCGACAGAAACAATGAGCAGTTCTTC
CASSPDRNNEQFF
>TRBJ1-1|TRBV7-8|.|TRBD1
TGTGCCAGCAGCTTAGCCGGCGGACAGGGAGGTGAAGCTTTCTTT
CASSLAGGQGGEAFF
>TRBJ1-1|TRBV2|.|.
TGTGCCAGCACGATAGAGGGTCGAATGAACACTGAAGCTTTCTTT
CASTIEGRMNTEAFF
>TRBJ2-3|TRBV10-3|few|TRBD2
TGTGCCATCAGAGCGGGGGATACGCAGTATTTT
CAIRAGDTQYF
>TRBJ1-1|TRBV30|.|.
TGTGCCTGGAGTGTACCGGGGTTGGGGGCTTTCTTT
CAWSVPGLGAFF
>TRBJ2-1|TRBV2|.|TRBD2
TGTGCCAGCAGTTTGGAGCGGGGGGGCCGCAATGAGCAGTTCTTC
CASSLERGGRNEQFF
>TRBJ1-2|TRBV6-5|.|.
TGTGCCAGCGGCCAGGAAAGGATCTATGGCTACACCTTC
CASGQERIYGYTF
>TRBJ1-1|TRBV29-1|.|TRBD1
TGCAGCGTTGAAAGCCTCCCGGGACAGCACACTGAAGCTTTCTTT
CSVESLPGQHTEAFF
>TRBJ1-1|TRBV30|.|.
TGTGCCTGGATGACGGGACTCAAGAACACTGAAGCTTTCTTT
CAWMTGLKNTEAFF
>TRBJ1-5|TRBV5-1|.|TRBD1
TGCGCCAGCAGCTTTACCGGACAGGAGGGACAGCCCCAGCATTTT
CASSFTGQEGQPQHF
>TRBJ1-2|TRBV2|.|TRBD1
TGTGCCAGCAGTAGGACAGGTCCTAACTATGGCTACACCTTC
CASSRTGPNYGYTF
>TRBJ1-5|TRBV12-5|.|TRBD1
TGTGCTAGTGCCCCGACAGGGCTTAATCAGCCCCAGCATTTT
CASAPTGLNQPQHF
>TRBJ1-1|TRBV10-3|.|.
TGTGCCATCAGTTATACAGGGATAAACACTGAAGCTTTCTTT
CAISYTGINTEAFF
>TRBJ2-1|TRBV27|few|.
TGTGCCAGCAGTTCAGGTTACAATGAGCAGTTCTTC
CASSSGYNEQFF
>TRBJ1-2|TRBV27|.|.
TGTGCCAGCCGGTGGGGGGGAGCCTTTAACTATGGCTACACCTTC
CASRWGGAFNYGYTF
>TRBJ1-3|TRBV9|.|TRBD1
TGTGCCAGCAGCGTAGGGGGACAGGGGGACCCTGGAAACACCATATATTTT
CASSVGGQGDPGNTIYF
>TRBJ2-7|TRBV5-1|once|TRBD1
TGCGCCAGCAGCCTCGGGACAGAAGTTTACGAGCAGTACTTC
CASSLGTEVYEQYF
>TRBJ1-1|TRBV20-1|.|.
TGCAGTGCTAGCCTGCGGGGTGAAGCTTTCTTT
CSASLRGEAFF
>TRBJ2-5|TRBV7-2|.|.
TGTGCCAGCAGCTTAGTTGCCAGCCAAGAGACCCAGTACTTC
CASSLVASQETQYF
>TRBJ2-7|TRBV14|.|TRBD1
TGTGCCAGCAGCCCCTGGGGGGGACAGGGGGCATTCGAGCAGTACTTC
CASSPWGGQGAFEQYF
>TRBJ1-2|TRBV4-1|.|TRBD1
TGCGCCAGCAGCCAAACAGGGGTGGATGGCTACACCTTC
CASSQTGVDGYTF
>TRBJ2-1|TRBV10-3|.|TRBD2
TGTGCCATCAGTGATGGTCTAGCGGGGTACAATGAGCAGTTCTTC
CAISDGLAGYNEQFF
>TRBJ1-6|TRBV5-1|.|.
TGCGCCAGCAGCTTGGCCGTACTAAATTCACCCCTCCACTTT
CASSLAVLNSPLHF
>TRBJ1-5|TRBV5-6|.|.
TGTGCCAGCAGCCGACGACAGGTGAATCAGCCCCAGCATTTT
CASSRRQVNQPQHF
>TRBJ2-1|TRBV5-1|.|TRBD2
TGCGCCAGCAGTAAGGACGGGGGGTCCCTCCATGAGCAGTTCTTC
CASSKDGGSLHEQFF
>TRBJ2-7|TRBV12-3/TRBV12-4|.|.
TGTGCCAGCAGTTTCGGCTACGAGCAGTACTTC
CASSFGYEQYF